A single T cell receptor beta chain is shown here with its context. The antigen remains undetermined. Assay: immunoSEQ multiplex PCR; the TCRdb copy retains only in-frame clones and omits some. Found here are more than 50,000 clones, over 65% of them singletons; the top ten hold 4.7%. The data were obtained in a study of T cells in tumors after PD-1 blockade. The overall study: Prior checkpoint blockade, systemic immunosuppressant use, or anti-cancer therapy within 4 weeks excluded patients. A subset received ongoing vismodegib 150 mg daily alongside anti-PD-1 therapy. Findings of the study overall: Peripheral recruitment is suggested, as some novel exhausted tumor clones were in pre-treatment blood.

This clonotype was sampled from a human donor with basal cell carcinoma. This material consisted of PBMCs, taken after anti-PD-1 treatment.

CDR3 sequence reads: CASSSSQGRTDTQYF. In DNA, the CDR3 is TGTGCCAGCAGCTCGTCCCAAGGGAGGACAGATACGCAGTATTTT. The chain carries TRBV7-9 and TRBJ2-3; TRBD2 is a possible D gene (6 bases). This CDR3 spans 15 amino acids. Germline assignment: CDR1 SEHNR and CDR2 FQNEAQ (reference sequence). The V gene lost 4 bases and the J gene lost 3 bases, with 14 bases spanning the gap.